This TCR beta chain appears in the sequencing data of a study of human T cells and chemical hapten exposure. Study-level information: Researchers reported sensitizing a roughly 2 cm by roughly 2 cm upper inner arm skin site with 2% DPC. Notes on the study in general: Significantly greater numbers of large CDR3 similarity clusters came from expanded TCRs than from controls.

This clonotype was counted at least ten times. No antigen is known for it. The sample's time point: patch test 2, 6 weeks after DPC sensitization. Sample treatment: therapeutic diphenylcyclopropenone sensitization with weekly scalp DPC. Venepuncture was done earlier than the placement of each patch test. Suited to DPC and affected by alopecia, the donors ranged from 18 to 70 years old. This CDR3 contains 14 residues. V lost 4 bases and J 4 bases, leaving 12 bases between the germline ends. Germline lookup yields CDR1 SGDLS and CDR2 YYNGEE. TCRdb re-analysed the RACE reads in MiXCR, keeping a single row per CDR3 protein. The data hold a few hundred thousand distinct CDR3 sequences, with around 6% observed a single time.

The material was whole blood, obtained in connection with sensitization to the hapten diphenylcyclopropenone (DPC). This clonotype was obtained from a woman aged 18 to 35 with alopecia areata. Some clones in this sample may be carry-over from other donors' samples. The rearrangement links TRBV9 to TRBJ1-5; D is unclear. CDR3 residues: CASSTGWGNQPQHF. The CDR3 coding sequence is TGTGCCAGCAGCACCGGGTGGGGAAATCAGCCCCAGCATTTT.